One sample yielded the 11 T cell receptor beta chains listed below, sequenced in a study of blood T cell repertoires in COVID-19. Sequencing was performed with immunoSEQ multiplex PCR; in TCRdb, only in-frame clones are kept and a portion is missing. The profile shows about 120,000 clones, around 90% of them singletons. The sequenced material came from peripheral blood. These receptors originate from a human donor in a cohort sampled during active COVID-19.

The chain uses TRBV7-2 and TRBJ1-4, with a tentative D call TRBD1 (6 bases). Between the trimmed V and J ends, which lost 5 bases and 8 bases, there was a span of 18 bases. Germline loops: CDR1 SGHTA, CDR2 FQGNSA. The CDR3 extends over 15 amino acids. The CDR3 bases are TGTGCCAGCAGCCAGCCCACAGGGTACGGGGAAAAACTGTTTTTT. Protein: CASSQPTGYGEKLFF.

The chain couples TRBV7-9 to TRBJ1-2; TRBD1 might be the D (6 bases). V gave up 2 bases and J gave up 5 bases, with 9 bases separating them. The CDR3 is 13 amino acids. Per germline, CDR1 SEHNR and CDR2 FQNEAQ (reference sequence). The chain's CDR3 is CASSLRGNYGYTF. The CDR3 DNA is TGTGCCAGCAGCTTAAGGGGGAATTATGGCTACACCTTC.

This chain connects TRBV14 to TRBJ2-7; no firm D call. The germline gives CDR1 SGHDN, CDR2 FVKESK. There are 15 residues in the CDR3. V lost 1 base, J lost 9 bases, and 19 bases lay in between. The CDR3 loop reads CASSQALKTASGQYF. The CDR3 coding sequence is TGTGCCAGCAGCCAAGCACTAAAAACTGCGTCGGGGCAGTACTTC.

The gene calls are TRBV5-1 and TRBJ2-2; D perhaps matches TRBD1 (6 bases). The ends were cut back, 0 bases at V and 5 bases at J, with 14 bases in the middle. The CDR3 has 16 residues. In germline, CDR1 is SGHRS, CDR2 YFSETQ. The CDR3 loop is CASSLAGQSQTGELFF. Here the CDR3 DNA reads TGCGCCAGCAGCTTGGCCGGACAGTCGCAAACCGGGGAGCTGTTTTTT.

The rearrangement links TRBV3-1 (or the pseudogene TRBV3-2) to TRBJ1-3; D perhaps matches TRBD1 (5 bases). This CDR3 has 15 amino acids. V lost 1 base to trimming and J lost 1 base, with 8 bases between them. Germline V gives CDR1 LGHDT, CDR2 YNNKEL (reference sequence). The CDR3 region is CASSQAQVSGNTIYF. CDR3 coding DNA: TGTGCCAGCAGCCAAGCACAGGTTTCTGGAAACACCATATATTTT.

The chain uses TRBV6-5 and TRBJ2-7, with 8 bases lining up with TRBD1. CDR3 length: 16 amino acids. The V and J ends lost 0 bases and 6 bases, in that order; junction bases with no gene match: 10. From germline, CDR1 is MNHEY and CDR2 SVGAGI. The CDR3 DNA reads TGTGCCAGCAGTTACTCCACTTTCTGGACAGGGTCCGAGCAGTACTTC. Its protein product is CASSYSTFWTGSEQYF.

The chain joins TRBV5-6 to TRBJ2-7; D not certain. The CDR3 spans 14 residues. V shed 4 bases and J shed 4 bases, with 15 bases lying between them. CDR1 SGHDT and CDR2 YYEEEE come from the germline V gene. This chain's CDR3 is CASSLPSHMYEQYF. Here the CDR3 DNA reads TGTGCCAGCAGCCTGCCTAGTCATATGTACGAGCAGTACTTC. Together with reference TRBV5-6 and TRBJ2-7, the CDR3 gives the full variable domain: DAGVTQSPTHLIKTRGQQVTLRCSPKSGHDTVSWYQQALGQGPQFIFQYYEEEERQRGNFPDRFSGHQFPNYSSELNVNALLLGDSALYLCASSLPSHMYEQYFGPGTRLTVT.

V gene TRBV5-4 combines with J gene TRBJ1-1; 7 bases are shared with TRBD1. Germline V CDR1 and CDR2: SGHNT, YYREEE (reference sequence). The CDR3 length is 15 residues. With V trimmed by 3 bases and J by 4 bases, 9 bases remained unmatched. The CDR3 here is CASSSAQGVATEAFF. The CDR3 coding sequence is TGTGCCAGCAGCTCAGCCCAGGGGGTAGCCACTGAAGCTTTCTTT.

The V and J genes are TRBV7-9 and TRBJ1-1; 7 nucleotides line up with TRBD1. From germline, CDR1 is SEHNR and CDR2 FQNEAQ (reference sequence). CDR3 size: 12 residues. The ends lost 1 base at V and 10 bases at J; junction bases unmatched: 3. In DNA, the CDR3 is TGTGCCAGCAGCTTAGGAGACAGGGCAGCTTTCTTT. Translation: CASSLGDRAAFF.

This chain uses TRBV30 with TRBJ2-4; the D gene is possibly TRBD1 (6 bases). CDR1 GTSNPN and CDR2 SVGIG come from the germline V gene (reference sequence). This CDR3 has 16 amino acids. Trimming left V 2 bases short and J 6 bases short, with 20 bases between. Written as DNA, the CDR3 is TGTGCCTGGAGTCCGGGACACAATTTCCTTGGAAACATTCAGTACTTC. Protein: CAWSPGHNFLGNIQYF.

The chain recombines TRBV19 with TRBJ2-3; 8 bases align to TRBD2. Germline trimming cut 4 bases from V and 0 bases from J; bases unmatched to any gene: 3. The CDR3 totals 15 residues. Germline V lookup: CDR1 LNHDA, CDR2 SQIVND (reference sequence). The CDR3 DNA follows: TGTGCCAGTAGTAACCAGCGGGGGAGCACAGATACGCAGTATTTT. Translation gives CASSNQRGSTDTQYF.